Sequencing of this T cell receptor (beta chain) was carried out in a study of control samples from healthy donors and cancer patients. The CDR3 is 15 residues long. Per germline, CDR1 MNHEY and CDR2 SMNVEV (reference sequence). Losses at the gene ends were 5 bases for V and 8 bases for J; bases not matched to a gene: 7. Assay used: immunoSEQ multiplex PCR; TCRdb lists only in-frame clones, some missing. The sample gives 11,000 to 15,000 clones, 60% to 85% of which show up once; about a sixth is in the top ten. Source material: formalin-fixed, paraffin-embedded tissue. The receptor comes from a female donor with lung cancer. The chain joins TRBV27 to TRBJ2-3; 13 nucleotides agree with TRBD2. CDR3 nucleotide sequence: TGTGCCAGCAGTATAAGACTAGCGGGAGGTGGTACGCAGTATTTT. It yields the protein CASSIRLAGGGTQYF.